A single sample gave rise to the 18 T cell receptor beta chains below, sequenced in a study of cytomegalovirus exposure and HLA in healthy donors. PCR employed 60 Vbeta and 13 Jbeta primers. Libraries were prepared by immunoSEQ multiplex PCR; TCRdb keeps only in-frame clonotypes and omits some of them. The sample contains over 100,000 clones, about 79% of which appear only once. Sequencing was carried out using PBMCs. The receptor source for this set is a woman between 18 and 29 years old in good health and CMV-seropositive.

The chain combines TRBV18 with TRBJ1-3; D remains ambiguous. Looked up from germline, CDR1 is KGHSH and CDR2 is LQKENI. V lost 2 bases and J 4 bases, leaving 15 bases between the germline ends. This CDR3 comprises 16 residues. Here the CDR3 reads CASSPTGSYAGNTIYF. In nucleotides, the CDR3 is TGTGCCAGCTCACCAACCGGTAGCTATGCGGGAAACACCATATATTTT.

In nucleotides, the CDR3 is TGTGCCAGCACCGACGGGCTAGCGCGGGGTGAGCAGTTCTTC. It specifies CASTDGLARGEQFF. V gene TRBV6-1 combines with J gene TRBJ2-1; TRBD2 is a possible D gene (6 bases). The CDR3 runs to 14 residues. The V end lost 7 bases, the J end lost 9 bases, and 19 bases lay between the germline ends. Germline assignment: CDR1 MNHNS and CDR2 SASEGT.

The CDR3 is CASSPTGSDTEAFF. In DNA, the CDR3 is TGTGCCAGCAGCCCGACAGGGAGCGACACTGAAGCTTTCTTT. This rearrangement joins TRBV7-3 to TRBJ1-1; 7 nucleotides align to TRBD1. Looked up from germline, CDR1 is SGHTA and CDR2 is FQGTGA. V dropped 5 bases and J dropped 3; count of bases not matched to a gene: 6. The CDR3 contains 14 residues.

This clone was counted only a few times. The gene calls are TRBV7-9 and TRBJ1-1, with D tentatively TRBD1 (6 bases). CDR3 length: 9 residues. The V end was cut by 11 bases, the J end by 8 bases, with 9 bases between. Per the germline V gene, CDR1 is SEHNR and CDR2 is FQNEAQ (reference sequence). The CDR3 nucleotides read TGTGCCGGGGGCGGGGAAGCTTTCTTT. Its translation: CAGGGEAFF.

A note on this clone: Its ends do not fully match the called genes, so a read error is possible. The chain employs TRBV7-9 and TRBJ2-2; no firm D call. The CDR3 runs to 13 residues. Germline CDR1 is SEHNR and CDR2 is FQNEAQ (reference sequence). The CDR3 reads CASSLVNSGELFF. In DNA form, the CDR3 reads TGTGCCAGCAGCTTAGTGAACTCCGGGGAGCTGTTTTTT.

The V and J genes are TRBV28 and TRBJ2-7, with 10 bases lining up with TRBD2. Germline lookup yields CDR1 MDHEN and CDR2 SYDVKM. With 6 bases clipped from V and 2 bases from J, the junction kept 7 bases outside the gene matches. The CDR3 is 15 amino acids. CDR3 nucleotides: TGTGCCAGCAGCCCTGGGACTAGCGCTCCCTACGAGCAGTACTTC. Translating it yields CASSPGTSAPYEQYF.

This clone is labeled as medium-sized. V is TRBV6-5 and J is TRBJ2-1; 8 nucleotides match TRBD2. The germline V gene encodes CDR1 MNHEY and CDR2 SVGAGI. The ends lost 5 bases at V and 6 bases at J; junction bases unmatched: 9. The CDR3 extends over 15 amino acids. The CDR3 sequence is CASSGTGTRSNEQFF. Written as DNA, the CDR3 is TGTGCCAGCAGTGGCACCGGGACTAGAAGCAATGAGCAGTTCTTC.

V is TRBV19 and J is TRBJ2-3, with 11 bases that match TRBD2. Germline CDR1 and CDR2: LNHDA and SQIVND (reference sequence). V lost 9 bases to trimming and J lost 5 bases; unmatched junction nucleotides: 4. CDR3 length: 13 residues. CDR3 in amino acids: CASSLAGGDTQYF. As DNA, the CDR3 is TGTGCCAGCTCTCTAGCGGGAGGAGATACGCAGTATTTT.

With regard to this clone: One junction end does not reproduce the germline sequence, and a read error may be involved. The J gene is TRBJ1-1, the V gene TRBV5-1; a possible D gene is TRBD1 (5 bases). The CDR3 totals 15 residues. Looked up from germline, CDR1 is SGHRS and CDR2 is YFSETQ. In DNA form, the CDR3 reads TGCGCCAGCAGCTGGGGCGGGGCCATGAACAGTGAAGCTTTCTTT. It encodes CASSWGGAMNSEAFF.

The chain links TRBV7-2 to TRBJ2-5; 11 bases are a match to TRBD2. Germline CDR1 reads SGHTA; CDR2 reads FQGNSA. V shed 5 bases, J shed 5 bases, and the junction held 13 bases outside the gene matches. CDR3 length: 17 residues. Here the CDR3 DNA reads TGTGCCAGCAGCCCAGGCGGGGTAGCGGGAGGGGGGGAGACCCAGTACTTC. Translation: CASSPGGVAGGGETQYF.

Only a few counts were recorded for this clone. V and J are TRBV7-3 and TRBJ1-1, with D uncertain. The CDR3 consists of 14 residues. Trimming removed 2 bases at V and 1 base at J, with 8 bases between. In germline, CDR1 is SGHTA, CDR2 FQGTGA. CDR3 sequence: CASSLGAGNTEAFF. Written as DNA, the CDR3 is TGTGCCAGCAGCTTAGGTGCAGGGAACACTGAAGCTTTCTTT.

V is TRBV9 and J is TRBJ1-1, with D unclear. V was trimmed by 4 bases and J by 3 bases, leaving 13 bases between them. Germline V gene sequence: CDR1 SGDLS, CDR2 YYNGEE. CDR3 length equals 14 residues. The CDR3 here is CASSHVGGHTEAFF. CDR3 in DNA: TGTGCCAGCAGCCATGTCGGAGGCCACACTGAAGCTTTCTTT.

This chain uses TRBV6-1 with TRBJ2-7, with TRBD2 identical over 7 bases. Germline V lookup: CDR1 MNHNS, CDR2 SASEGT. V lost 7 bases, J lost 2 bases, and 11 bases stayed unmatched. This CDR3 has 15 residues. The DNA of the CDR3 is TGTGCCAGCACTCTGGGGGGGGAGAACACCTACGAGCAGTACTTC. Translating it yields CASTLGGENTYEQYF.

The chain is built from TRBV10-3 and TRBJ1-5; D perhaps matches TRBD1 (5 bases). V was trimmed by 5 bases and J by 0 bases, leaving 11 bases between them. Germline CDR1 reads ENHRY; CDR2 reads SYGVKD. There are 15 residues in the CDR3. The CDR3 here is CAISLGGDSNQPQHF. In DNA form, the CDR3 reads TGTGCCATCAGTCTGGGGGGGGATAGCAATCAGCCCCAGCATTTT.

The V call is TRBV25-1, the J call TRBJ2-3; D call uncertain. V lost 6 bases and J lost 5, with 6 bases in between. CDR1 and CDR2 from the germline V gene are MGHDK and SYGVNS. The CDR3 is 11 residues long. The CDR3 nucleotides read TGTGCCAGCAGCGCGAAAGATACGCAGTATTTT. It codes for CASSAKDTQYF. Complete variable domain (other parts from reference TRBV25-1 and TRBJ2-3): EADIYQTPRYLVIGTGKKITLECSQTMGHDKMYWYQQDPGMELHLIHYSYGVNSTEKGDLSSESTVSRIRTEHFPLTLESARPSHTSQYLCASSAKDTQYFGPGTRLTVL.

The chain uses TRBV18 and TRBJ1-2, with 7 bases matching TRBD1. CDR1 KGHSH and CDR2 LQKENI come from the germline V gene. With 6 bases clipped from V and 4 bases from J, the junction kept 8 bases outside the gene matches. The CDR3 length is 14 residues. The CDR3 here is CASSTGVPVYGYTF. The CDR3 DNA is TGTGCCAGCTCCACAGGGGTCCCAGTCTATGGCTACACCTTC. The full variable domain, its missing parts supplied by reference TRBV18 and TRBJ1-2, is NAGVMQNPRHLVRRRGQEARLRCSPMKGHSHVYWYRQLPEEGLKFMVYLQKENIIDESGMPKERFSAEFPKEGPSILRIQQVVRGDSAAYFCASSTGVPVYGYTFGSGTRLTVV.

CDR3 region: CASSRLTGVGTEAFF. The DNA of the CDR3 is TGTGCCAGCAGCCGACTGACAGGGGTAGGGACTGAAGCTTTCTTT. The chain joins TRBV14 to TRBJ1-1, with TRBD1 identical over 8 bases. CDR3 length equals 15 residues. The V gene's germline CDR1 is SGHDN and CDR2 FVKESK. Unmatched junction bases numbered 9, after V lost 4 bases and J lost 5 bases.

The chain carries TRBV7-9 and TRBJ1-1; D is unresolved. This CDR3 contains 15 residues. V lost 5 bases, J lost 4 bases, and 17 bases lay in between. Germline-derived CDR1 and CDR2 are SEHNR and FQNEAQ (reference sequence). CDR3 DNA: TGTGCCAGCAGCCCACGGGGTGAAAGAGGCACTGAAGCTTTCTTT. This gives the protein CASSPRGERGTEAFF.